These T cell receptor beta chains were read from a single sample in a study of blood T cell repertoires in COVID-19. Assay: immunoSEQ multiplex PCR; the TCRdb copy retains only in-frame clones and omits some. Of just over 300,000 clones in the sample, approximately 91% were seen once. The specimen sequenced was PBMCs or T cells enriched from blood (not recorded which). These receptors all stem from a middle-aged woman who had recovered from COVID-19. The CDR3 runs from the conserved cysteine through the conserved F or W. The D gene is left open where the match is weak. Only some rows state a clone size, as once, few, many or a class for expanded clones.

D	J	V	size	CDR3	DNA
TRBD1	TRBJ1-4	TRBV28	.	CASRGTGVGEKLFF	TGTGCCAGCAGGGGGACAGGGGTGGGTGAAAAACTGTTTTTT
TRBD2	TRBJ2-3	TRBV5-1	.	CASSLEGAGDLSTDTQYF	TGCGCCAGCAGCTTGGAGGGTGCGGGGGATCTTAGCACAGATACGCAGTATTTT
.	TRBJ2-5	TRBV29-1	.	CSARLPGKETQYF	TGCAGCGCTAGACTGCCAGGGAAAGAGACCCAGTACTTC
TRBD2	TRBJ2-1	TRBV10-3	.	CAIGRTSGSYNEQFF	TGTGCCATCGGGCGGACTAGCGGCTCCTACAATGAGCAGTTCTTC
.	TRBJ1-5	TRBV21-1	.	CASSLPGHVSNQPQHF	TGTGCCAGCAGCCTCCCGGGACACGTTAGCAATCAGCCCCAGCATTTT
.	TRBJ1-5	TRBV7-9	.	CASSLGPSGNQPQHF	TGTGCCAGCAGCTTAGGTCCCTCCGGCAATCAGCCCCAGCATTTT
.	TRBJ2-1	TRBV7-3	.	CASSPVNRDEQFF	TGTGCCAGCAGCCCCGTTAACCGGGATGAGCAGTTCTTC
TRBD1	TRBJ1-6	TRBV20-1	.	CSASGPGQGNSPLHF	TGCAGTGCTAGTGGCCCAGGACAGGGGAACTCACCCCTCCACTTT
.	TRBJ2-2	TRBV3-1/TRBV3-2	.	CASSPQTRRSTGELFF	TGTGCCAGCAGCCCACAGACTAGACGGTCCACCGGGGAGCTGTTTTTT
.	TRBJ1-2	TRBV30	.	CAWSVRGWDYGYTF	TGTGCCTGGAGTGTACGAGGGTGGGACTATGGCTACACCTTC
TRBD1	TRBJ1-2	TRBV28	.	CASSQGTGGLYGYTF	TGTGCCAGCAGTCAGGGGACAGGGGGTCTGTATGGCTACACCTTC
.	TRBJ2-3	TRBV11-1	.	CASSPGEGGQYF	TGTGCCAGCAGCCCGGGTGAGGGAGGGCAGTATTTT
.	TRBJ1-6	TRBV30	.	CAWSVPDRIGSPLHF	TGTGCCTGGAGTGTACCAGACAGGATTGGCTCACCCCTCCACTTT
.	TRBJ1-1	TRBV19	few	CASTIMPGGTEAFF	TGTGCCAGTACCATCATGCCGGGGGGGACTGAAGCTTTCTTT
.	TRBJ1-1	TRBV5-1	.	CASSLAGLAEAFF	TGCGCCAGCAGCTTGGCGGGGTTGGCTGAAGCTTTCTTT
.	TRBJ2-3	TRBV5-1	.	CASGEGLVGTQYF	TGCGCCAGCGGAGAGGGTTTGGTCGGTACGCAGTATTTT
TRBD2	TRBJ2-5	TRBV2	.	CASSALAAGQETQYF	TGTGCCAGCAGTGCTCTAGCGGCGGGGCAAGAGACCCAGTACTTC
TRBD2	TRBJ2-7	TRBV27	.	CATSPGLAGDEQYF	TGTGCCACCTCCCCTGGACTAGCGGGGGACGAGCAGTACTTC
TRBD2	TRBJ2-1	TRBV7-3	.	CASSPNRLAGPPGEQFF	TGTGCCAGCAGTCCCAATAGACTAGCGGGACCGCCTGGTGAGCAGTTCTTC
.	TRBJ2-3	TRBV24-1	.	CATSDSAQGPDTQYF	TGTGCCACCAGTGATTCAGCCCAGGGCCCAGATACGCAGTATTTT
TRBD2	TRBJ2-1	TRBV10-3	.	CASRGGSSYNEQFF	TGTGCCAGTCGGGGGGGTAGCTCCTACAATGAGCAGTTCTTC
TRBD1	TRBJ1-4	TRBV9	.	CASSFQTGVGEKLFF	TGTGCCAGCAGCTTCCAGACAGGGGTGGGTGAAAAACTGTTTTTT